Listed below are T cell receptor beta chains from one sample, sequenced in a study of regulatory T cells in long-lasting Graves disease. TCRdb re-called the multiplex PCR reads through MiXCR, storing one row per CDR3 protein. The data hold about 500,000 distinct CDR3 sequences, with around 12% observed a single time. This sample was also put to use in a study of T cells in Graves' hyperthyroidism and ophthalmopathy.

The sequences come from peripheral blood mononuclear cells (PBMCs), collected at new diagnosis, from a patient treated with antithyroid drugs. All receptors come from a woman aged 25 to 39 with Graves disease. CDR3s leave out the opening cysteine and the closing phenylalanine or tryptophan.

V gene	J gene	CDR3 protein
TRBV6-1	TRBJ2-6	ASTARNSGANVLT
TRBV3-1	TRBJ2-5	TSSPRDQGTQY
TRBV7-9	TRBJ1-2	ASSGTGEGYGYT
TRBV20-1	TRBJ1-2	SARQVMGYT
TRBV18	TRBJ1-4	ASSPRVANEKLF
TRBV29-1	TRBJ1-4	SVLGPNEKLF
TRBV7-2	TRBJ2-7	ASSLVWWEGVYEQY
TRBV28	TRBJ2-5	ASSLSSPNTRETQY
TRBV12-3/TRBV12-4	TRBJ1-2	ASSRRGTPNYGYT
TRBV11-2	TRBJ2-2	ASSQDVGGMGTGELF
TRBV5-1	TRBJ2-1	ASSLGSDDNEQF
TRBV28	TRBJ1-6	ALQDRLKPNSPLH
TRBV6-5	TRBJ1-1	ASSYSMAGTKAF
TRBV11-2	TRBJ2-3	ASSLSTRAGDTQY
TRBV18	TRBJ2-7	ASSPEAGYEQY
TRBV2	TRBJ2-3	AIALAFHTDTQY
TRBV20-1	TRBJ1-5	SASRLGQPQH
TRBV7-9	TRBJ2-1	ASSLVNVVTNEQF
TRBV18	TRBJ2-7	ASSQTSGTPLEQY
TRBV20-1	TRBJ1-4	SARDQTATNEKLF
TRBV4-1	TRBJ2-2	ASSQRGTSGSRGTGELF
TRBV4-1	TRBJ2-1	ASSLNRGRGSEQF
TRBV4-2	TRBJ2-1	ASSQEGGSSYNEQF
TRBV2	TRBJ2-3	ASSERLGLGDPDTQY
TRBV20-1	TRBJ1-2	SARPSGGAWGYT
TRBV7-3	TRBJ2-1	ASRRSGSSYNEQF
TRBV12-3/TRBV12-4	TRBJ1-1	ASSPDSMNTEAF
TRBV10-2	TRBJ2-1	ASSEPGQYLGEQF
TRBV30	TRBJ2-2	AWSVLDTGELF
TRBV10-3	TRBJ1-2	AIGDRWGYGYT
TRBV6-2/TRBV6-3	TRBJ2-7	ASSYSMPPSGGSYEQY
TRBV5-4	TRBJ2-1	ASSDGPTSGRGEQF
TRBV5-6	TRBJ1-4	ASSRAGTGNEKLF
TRBV20-1	TRBJ2-1	SARDTLVSYNEQF
TRBV6-2/TRBV6-3	TRBJ2-1	ASSPSGQFRQF
TRBV2	TRBJ2-6	ASRAGTGGRAGANVLT
TRBV5-1	TRBJ2-1	ASSLDIFVGGYNEQF
TRBV18	TRBJ2-5	ASSSPSRREETQY
TRBV6-2/TRBV6-3	TRBJ1-1	ASSVGGVGSEAF